Shown below are 26 T cell receptor beta chains from a single sample sequenced in a study of blood T cells in healthy people across ages. Next came a second PCR, run for about 7 to 12 cycles, which used a sample-barcoded 5' primer along with a J-beta primer mix. TCRdb ran MiXCR on the 5' RACE reads and lists one entry per CDR3 protein. The data show about 970,000 distinct CDR3 sequences, roughly 47% seen once. Sequenced: blood. These receptors were collected from a woman in her sixties in good health.

The chain uses TRBV20-1 and TRBJ2-5; a possible D gene is TRBD2 (6 bases). CDR3 length: 13 amino acids. Per the germline V gene, CDR1 is DFQATT and CDR2 is SNEGSKA (reference sequence). The V end lost 6 bases, the J end lost 2 bases, and 13 bases lay between the germline ends. CDR3 sequence (DNA): TGCAGTGCCCAAGACCGGGGGCAAGAGACCCAGTACTTC. Amino acids: CSAQDRGQETQYF.

This clonotype was counted once. The rearrangement links TRBV5-1 to TRBJ1-1; the D gene is possibly TRBD1 (6 bases). The germline V and J ends were trimmed by 0 bases and 1 base, with 10 bases remaining between them. CDR1 SGHRS and CDR2 YFSETQ come from the germline V gene. The CDR3 has 15 residues. CDR3 in amino acids: CASSLVRGQNTEAFF. The CDR3 region has the DNA TGCGCCAGCAGCTTGGTTCGGGGACAGAACACTGAAGCTTTCTTT.

V usage is TRBV7-9 and J usage is TRBJ2-1, with 11 bases aligning to TRBD2. The CDR3 extends over 15 amino acids. In germline, CDR1 is SEHNR, CDR2 FQNEAQ (reference sequence). J was trimmed by 13 bases and V by 5 bases; bases with no gene match: 13. The CDR3: CASSPSGRRQETQFF. CDR3 DNA sequence: TGTGCCAGCAGCCCTAGCGGGAGGAGGCAAGAGACCCAGTTCTTC.

The rearrangement uses TRBV6-2 or TRBV6-3 and TRBJ1-5; D is perhaps TRBD1 (6 bases). This CDR3 is built from 13 residues. V lost 11 bases to trimming and J lost 7 bases, with 18 bases between them. Germline values: CDR1 MNHEY, CDR2 SVGEGT. The DNA of the CDR3 is TGTGCCGCGGCGCTTCAGGGGATCCAGCCCCAGCATTTT. This gives the protein CAAALQGIQPQHF.

In this sample, this clonotype turned up many times. V gene TRBV12-3 or TRBV12-4 combines with J gene TRBJ2-1, with TRBD2 matching over 8 bases. This CDR3 region has 15 residues. The trim removed 2 bases at V and 4 bases at J, leaving 4 bases unmatched. CDR3 DNA: TGTGCCAGCAGTTTAACTTTAGCGGGATACAATGAGCAGTTCTTC. Translated: CASSLTLAGYNEQFF.

This clonotype was observed a handful of times. The rearrangement links TRBV4-3 to TRBJ2-3, with D hard to call. Trimming shortened V by 0 bases and J by 4 bases, and 17 bases separated the two germline ends. The CDR3 length is 17 residues. The germline gives CDR1 LGHNA, CDR2 YSLEER. CDR3 in amino acids: CASSQESAALAPDTQYF. CDR3 nucleotide sequence: TGCGCCAGCAGCCAAGAAAGCGCGGCCCTCGCCCCAGATACGCAGTATTTT.

This clonotype was detected a few times. The genes are TRBV12-3 or TRBV12-4 and TRBJ1-2; D uncertain. V lost 8 bases and J lost 7, with 23 bases in between. The CDR3 has 15 amino acids. Here the CDR3 DNA reads TGTGCCAGCGCCCTCGGCGAAGGCCACTCCATTGGCTACACCTTC. Protein product: CASALGEGHSIGYTF.

The chain uses TRBV20-1 and TRBJ2-3; 7 positions agree with TRBD2. Per germline, CDR1 DFQATT and CDR2 SNEGSKA (reference sequence). The CDR3 totals 14 residues. Trimming removed 6 bases from V and 1 base from J; junction bases left unmatched: 7. CDR3 nucleotides: TGCAGTGCCAAAACTAGCGTAGGCACAGATACGCAGTATTTT. It yields the protein CSAKTSVGTDTQYF.

The chain uses TRBV7-2 and TRBJ1-1; possibly TRBD1 for D (6 bases). Germline CDR1 SGHTA, CDR2 FQGNSA. V shed 7 bases and J shed 4 bases, with 13 bases lying between them. The CDR3 spans 13 residues. The DNA of the CDR3 is TGTGCCAGCATCACAGGAGGGGGCACTGAAGCTTTCTTT. This sequence encodes CASITGGGTEAFF.

The chain combines TRBV7-2 with TRBJ1-2; D remains unclear. Germline CDR1 SGHTA, CDR2 FQGNSA. Trimming removed 3 bases from V and 3 bases from J, with 8 bases in between. The CDR3 is made up of 13 amino acids. The CDR3 spells CASSFRAHYGYTF. For the CDR3, the DNA is TGTGCCAGCAGCTTCCGGGCCCACTATGGCTACACCTTC.

The chain employs TRBV25-1 and TRBJ1-1; the D gene is possibly TRBD1 (6 bases). The length of the CDR3 is 13 residues. V was cut by 7 bases and J by 8 bases, with 17 bases left in between. The germline gives CDR1 MGHDK, CDR2 SYGVNS. The CDR3 DNA follows: TGTGCCAGCACGGGGGCAGGCGGCCACGAAGCTTTCTTT. Its protein product is CASTGAGGHEAFF. Using reference TRBV25-1 and TRBJ1-1 for the parts outside the CDR3, the full variable domain is EADIYQTPRYLVIGTGKKITLECSQTMGHDKMYWYQQDPGMELHLIHYSYGVNSTEKGDLSSESTVSRIRTEHFPLTLESARPSHTSQYLCASTGAGGHEAFFGQGTRLTVV.

This chain's CDR3 is CATSDTGEYYGYTF. DNA for the CDR3: TGTGCCACCAGTGATACGGGGGAGTACTATGGCTACACCTTC. This chain uses TRBV24-1 with TRBJ1-2; TRBD1 is a possible D gene (5 bases). Between the trimmed V and J ends, which lost 3 bases and 3 bases, there was a span of 10 bases. The length of the CDR3 is 14 residues. CDR1 KGHDR and CDR2 SFDVKD come from the germline V gene.

This clonotype has just a few counts. The chain joins TRBV5-1 to TRBJ2-2; possible D gene TRBD1, 6 bases. The V end lost 4 bases, the J end lost 0 bases, and 13 bases lay between the germline ends. The germline V gene has CDR1 SGHRS and CDR2 YFSETQ. CDR3 size: 16 residues. CDR3 residues: CASSPGTPSNTGELFF. In DNA form, the CDR3 reads TGCGCCAGCAGCCCAGGGACACCTTCGAACACCGGGGAGCTGTTTTTT.

This chain joins TRBV7-9 and TRBJ2-1; D not certain. The last part of the DNA fits TRBJ2-7 better; the J call may be wrong. Germline V CDR1 and CDR2: SEHNR, FQNEAQ (reference sequence). There are 14 residues in the CDR3. The CDR3 protein is CASSPSFSYNEQYF. The CDR3 region has the DNA TGTGCCAGCAGCCCCAGCTTCTCCTACAATGAGCAGTACTTC.

The table lists this clonotype with a few counts. The V call is TRBV3-1, the J call TRBJ2-4, with TRBD2 matching over 8 bases. The J call may be incorrect, as the DNA end agrees better with TRBJ2-7. The CDR3 is made up of 15 amino acids. The germline CDR1 and CDR2 sequences are LGHDT and YNNKEL (reference sequence). CDR3 coding DNA: TGTGCCAGCAGCCCCCTACGAGCGGGAGACCACGAGCAGTACTTC. Translating gives CASSPLRAGDHEQYF.

The J gene is TRBJ2-7, the V gene TRBV4-1; D gene ambiguous. The CDR3 contains 15 residues. Trimming left V 4 bases short and J 2 bases short, with 15 bases between. Germline CDR1 and CDR2: MGHRA and YSYEKL. CDR3 in DNA: TGCGCCAGCAGCCCGACGGCGACGACAACCTACGAGCAGTACTTC. Protein sequence: CASSPTATTTYEQYF.

This clonotype was observed a handful of times. This chain links TRBV27 with TRBJ2-7; D uncertain. Trimming stripped 5 bases from V and 3 bases from J, with 11 bases between. Per the germline V gene, CDR1 is MNHEY and CDR2 is SMNVEV (reference sequence). The length of the CDR3 is 13 residues. CDR3 DNA sequence: TGTGCCAGCAGTGTGTGGCCGAACTACGAGCAGTACTTC. This translates into CASSVWPNYEQYF.

This clonotype was seen more than once but under ten times. V gene TRBV9 combines with J gene TRBJ2-6; 8 nucleotides align to TRBD1. V dropped 3 bases and J dropped 1; count of bases not matched to a gene: 6. Per germline, CDR1 SGDLS and CDR2 YYNGEE. The CDR3 covers 17 residues. The CDR3: CASSGTGTKSGANVLTF. The CDR3 DNA reads as TGTGCCAGCAGCGGGACAGGGACCAAATCTGGGGCCAACGTCCTGACTTTC.

In this sample, this clonotype turned up a few times. The rearrangement joins TRBV2 to TRBJ2-1, with TRBD2 as a possible D gene (6 bases). The CDR3 sequence is 15 residues long. Germline assignment: CDR1 SNHLY and CDR2 FYNNEI. V gave up 3 bases and J gave up 4 bases, with 13 bases separating them. CDR3 region: CASSDTGEVYNEQFF. Here the CDR3 DNA reads TGTGCCAGCAGTGACACGGGAGAGGTGTACAATGAGCAGTTCTTC.

The chain is built from TRBV14 and TRBJ1-6; D is uncertain. V lost 5 bases and J lost 8, with 13 bases in between. The germline V gene encodes CDR1 SGHDN and CDR2 FVKESK. CDR3 length: 14 residues. The CDR3 nucleotides are TGTGCCAGCAGCTACCATGGATGGGATTCACCCCTCCACTTT. It is translated as CASSYHGWDSPLHF.

This clonotype showed up just a few times. V gene TRBV6-6 combines with J gene TRBJ2-3; 10 positions agree with TRBD2. Germline V gene lookup returns CDR1 MNHNY and CDR2 SVGAGI (reference sequence). This CDR3 has 17 residues. The J segment lost 5 bases and the V segment lost 0 bases, leaving 8 bases of the junction unmatched. The CDR3 DNA is TGTGCCAGCAGTTACTCGCGGAGCGGGAGGGCCGTAGATACGCAGTATTTT. This gives the protein CASSYSRSGRAVDTQYF.

V usage is TRBV27 and J usage is TRBJ2-7, with 9 bases lining up with TRBD2. Trimming at V came to 2 bases and at J to 5 bases, leaving 7 bases not matched to a gene. The V gene's germline CDR1 is MNHEY and CDR2 SMNVEV (reference sequence). The CDR3 runs to 15 residues. The CDR3, as DNA: TGTGCCAGCAGTTTAATCGCGGGGGGGAACGACGAGCAGTACTTC. Translation gives CASSLIAGGNDEQYF.

V usage is TRBV4-2 and J usage is TRBJ2-3, with 8 nucleotides matching TRBD1. The CDR3 contains 20 residues. From germline, CDR1 is LGHNA and CDR2 YNFKEQ. Trimming cost V 1 base and J 0 bases; bases outside gene matches: 15. The CDR3 DNA reads TGTGCCAGCAGCCAAGGGTCCGGGGACAGGTGGGAAATAAGCACAGATACGCAGTATTTT. It codes for CASSQGSGDRWEISTDTQYF.

The rearrangement uses TRBV7-9 and TRBJ1-2; no clear D. This CDR3 has 12 residues. The germline V gene encodes CDR1 SEHNR and CDR2 FQNEAQ (reference sequence). V shed 4 bases and J shed 10 bases, with 13 bases lying between them. The DNA for the CDR3 is TGTGCCAGCAGCTCCGGACGTTCGGACTACACCTTC. Translated, it gives CASSSGRSDYTF. Drawing the rest from reference TRBV7-9 and TRBJ1-2, the complete variable domain is DTGVSQNPRHKITKRGQNVTFRCDPISEHNRLYWYRQTLGQGPEFLTYFQNEAQLEKSRLLSDRFSAERPKGSFSTLEIQRTEQGDSAMYLCASSSGRSDYTFGSGTRLTVV.

The chain links TRBV29-1 to TRBJ2-7; possibly TRBD2 for D (6 bases). V was clipped by 6 bases and J by 2 bases, with 20 bases between them. Germline CDR1 SQVTM, CDR2 ANQGSEA. CDR3 length equals 15 residues. This CDR3 reads CSVRLGTPNTYEQYF. DNA for the CDR3: TGCAGCGTCCGCCTCGGGACTCCGAACACCTACGAGCAGTACTTC.

J is TRBJ2-7 and V is TRBV20-1; a possible D gene is TRBD2 (6 bases). The DNA end favors TRBJ2-5, so the J call may be wrong. There are 14 residues in the CDR3. CDR1 is DFQATT and CDR2 is SNEGSKA in the germline V gene (reference sequence). CDR3 nucleotides: TGCAGTGCTGTCCGTATGGCTAGCGTTAAGACCCAGTACTTC. Translating gives CSAVRMASVKTQYF.